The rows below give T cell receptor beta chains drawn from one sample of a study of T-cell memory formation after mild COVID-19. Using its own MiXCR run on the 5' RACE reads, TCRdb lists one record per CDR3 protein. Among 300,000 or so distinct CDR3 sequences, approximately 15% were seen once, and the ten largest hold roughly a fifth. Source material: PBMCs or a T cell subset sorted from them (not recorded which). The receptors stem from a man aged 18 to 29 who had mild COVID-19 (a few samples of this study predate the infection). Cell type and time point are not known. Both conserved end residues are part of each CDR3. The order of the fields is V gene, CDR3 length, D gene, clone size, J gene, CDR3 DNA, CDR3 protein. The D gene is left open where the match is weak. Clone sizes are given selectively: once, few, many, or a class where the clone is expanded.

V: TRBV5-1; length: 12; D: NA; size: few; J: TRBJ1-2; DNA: TGCGCCAGCAGCTCGACAGGCTATGGCTACACCTTC; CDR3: CASSSTGYGYTF
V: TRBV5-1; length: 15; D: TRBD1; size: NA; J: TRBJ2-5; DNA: TGCGCCAGCAGCTTGGTGCCGGGACAGCAAGAGACCCAGTACTTC; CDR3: CASSLVPGQQETQYF
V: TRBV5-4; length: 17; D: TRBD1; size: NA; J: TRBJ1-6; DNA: TGTGCCAGCAGATCCCGTGGACCTGGGACAGGCGGTTCACCCCTCCACTTT; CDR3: CASRSRGPGTGGSPLHF
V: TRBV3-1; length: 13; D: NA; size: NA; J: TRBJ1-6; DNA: TGTGCCAGCAGCCAAGATGCGCGGACCCCCCTCCACTTT; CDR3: CASSQDARTPLHF
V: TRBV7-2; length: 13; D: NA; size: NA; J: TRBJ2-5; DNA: TGTGCCAGCAGCAACAGACAGGAAGAGACCCAGTACTTC; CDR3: CASSNRQEETQYF
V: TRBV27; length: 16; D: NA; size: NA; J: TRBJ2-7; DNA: TGTGCCAGCAGTACCATCTCCGGGGGTACTCCCTACGAGCAGTACTTC; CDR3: CASSTISGGTPYEQYF
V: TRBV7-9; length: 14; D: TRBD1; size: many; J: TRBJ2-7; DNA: TGTGCCAGCAGCTCAATTTACCCCACAGGGGAATCTAGCTTC; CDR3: CASSSIYPTGESSF
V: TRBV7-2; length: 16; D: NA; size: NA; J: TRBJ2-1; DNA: TGTGCCAGCAGCGCCGTGTTACTGGGCAGGGACAATGAGCAGTTCTTC; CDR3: CASSAVLLGRDNEQFF
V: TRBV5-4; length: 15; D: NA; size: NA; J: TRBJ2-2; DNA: TGTGCCAGCAGCTATGTCCGGGGGAACACCGGGGAGCTGTTTTTT; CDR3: CASSYVRGNTGELFF
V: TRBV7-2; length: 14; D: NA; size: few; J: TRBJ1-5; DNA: TGTGCCAGCAGCTCGGGACGCATCAATCAGCCCCAGCATTTT; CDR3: CASSSGRINQPQHF
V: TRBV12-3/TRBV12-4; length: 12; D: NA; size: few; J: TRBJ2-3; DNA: TGTGCCAGCAGTTTAGCGCCCAGTACGCAGTATTTT; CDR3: CASSLAPSTQYF
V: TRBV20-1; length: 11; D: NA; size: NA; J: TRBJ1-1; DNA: TGCACCACGGACGACCCTTCGGGAGCTTTCTTT; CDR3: CTTDDPSGAFF
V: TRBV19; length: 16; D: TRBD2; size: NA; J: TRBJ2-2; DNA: TGTGCCAGTACGAGAGCGGGGGGCCGGGGCACCGGGGAGCTGTTTTTT; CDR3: CASTRAGGRGTGELFF
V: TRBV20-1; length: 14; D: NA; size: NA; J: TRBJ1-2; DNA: TGCAGTGCTACCCCTACGGACCCTCGGTATGGCTACACCTTC; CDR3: CSATPTDPRYGYTF
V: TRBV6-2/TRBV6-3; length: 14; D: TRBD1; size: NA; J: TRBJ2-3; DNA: TGTGCCAGCAGAGGACAGGGCTCCACAGATACGCAGTATTTT; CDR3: CASRGQGSTDTQYF
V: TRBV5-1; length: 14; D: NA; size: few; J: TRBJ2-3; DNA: TGCGCCAGCAAGGATCTTCTGTTGGCAGATACGCAGTATTTT; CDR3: CASKDLLLADTQYF
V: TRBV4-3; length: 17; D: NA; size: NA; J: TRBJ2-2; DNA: TGCGCCAGCAGCCAAGATTTGGACACCCGCTACACCGGGGAGCTGTTTTTT; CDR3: CASSQDLDTRYTGELFF
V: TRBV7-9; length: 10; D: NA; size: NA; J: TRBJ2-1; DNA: TGTGCCAGCAGCTTATCTGAGCAGTTCTTC; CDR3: CASSLSEQFF
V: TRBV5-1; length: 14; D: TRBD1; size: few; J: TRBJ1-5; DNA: TGCGCCAGCAGCCCTACGACAGGGAACGGGCCCCAGCATTTT; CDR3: CASSPTTGNGPQHF
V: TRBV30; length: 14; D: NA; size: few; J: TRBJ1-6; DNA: TGTGCCTGGAGCCGGGGGCAAAAGGGGACACCCCTCCACTTT; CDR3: CAWSRGQKGTPLHF
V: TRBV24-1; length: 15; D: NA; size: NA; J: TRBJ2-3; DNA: TGTGCCACCAGTGATTCTGGACGAGCGGGAGATACGCAGTATTTT; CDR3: CATSDSGRAGDTQYF
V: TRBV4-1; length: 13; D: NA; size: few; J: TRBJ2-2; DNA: TGCGCCAGCAGCCAAGACGGAAATAGGGAGCTGTTTTTT; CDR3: CASSQDGNRELFF
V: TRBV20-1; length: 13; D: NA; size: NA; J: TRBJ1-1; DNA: TGCAGTGCTAGATCGAGTTGGACAGATGAAGCTTTCTTT; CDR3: CSARSSWTDEAFF
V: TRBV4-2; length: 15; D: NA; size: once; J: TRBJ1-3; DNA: TGTGCCAGCAGCCAAGAGCGGTTCTCTGGAAACACCATATATTTT; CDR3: CASSQERFSGNTIYF
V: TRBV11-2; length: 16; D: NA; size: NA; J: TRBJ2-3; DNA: TGTGCCAGCAGCTTAACCGGGGCGGGGAGCACAGATACGCAGTATTTT; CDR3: CASSLTGAGSTDTQYF
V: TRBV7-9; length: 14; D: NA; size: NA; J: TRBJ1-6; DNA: TGTGCCAGCAGCTTAAGAGGGGAGAATTCACCCCTCCACTTT; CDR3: CASSLRGENSPLHF
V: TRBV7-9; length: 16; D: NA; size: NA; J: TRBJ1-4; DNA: TGTGCCAGCAGCTTAGGAAGGAGGGCAACTAATGAAAAACTGTTTTTT; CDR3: CASSLGRRATNEKLFF
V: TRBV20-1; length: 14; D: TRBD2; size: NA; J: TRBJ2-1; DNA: TGCAGTGCTAGATTGACTAGCGGGGGCAATGAGCAGTTCTTC; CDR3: CSARLTSGGNEQFF
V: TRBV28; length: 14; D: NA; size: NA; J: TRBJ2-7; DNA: TGTGCCAGCTTTTCCGCGGGAAGCTCCTACGAGCAGTACTTC; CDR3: CASFSAGSSYEQYF